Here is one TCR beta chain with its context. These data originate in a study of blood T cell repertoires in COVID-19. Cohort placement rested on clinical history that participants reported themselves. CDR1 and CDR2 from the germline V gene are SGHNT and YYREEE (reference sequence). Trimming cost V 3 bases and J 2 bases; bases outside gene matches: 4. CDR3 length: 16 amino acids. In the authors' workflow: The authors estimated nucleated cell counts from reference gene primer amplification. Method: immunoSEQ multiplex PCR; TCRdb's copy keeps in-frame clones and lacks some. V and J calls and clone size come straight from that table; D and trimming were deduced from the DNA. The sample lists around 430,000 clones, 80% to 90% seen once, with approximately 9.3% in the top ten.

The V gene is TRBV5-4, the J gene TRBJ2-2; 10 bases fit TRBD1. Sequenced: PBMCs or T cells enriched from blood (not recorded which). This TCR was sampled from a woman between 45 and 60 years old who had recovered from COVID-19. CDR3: CASSWGTGVNTGELFF. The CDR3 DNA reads TGTGCCAGCAGCTGGGGGACAGGGGTAAACACCGGGGAGCTGTTTTTT.